This is a list of T cell receptor beta chains from one sample in a study of T cells after yellow fever vaccination. TCRdb itself ran the 5' RACE reads through MiXCR, one entry per CDR3 protein. This sample carries some 390,000 distinct CDR3 sequences, approximately 5.7% of them seen once, and the ten largest clones take approximately 16%. Sequenced material: PBMCs, taken 5 days after the yellow fever booster vaccination. The receptors were sampled from a man younger than 45 who received the YFV17D yellow fever vaccine. Both conserved end residues are part of each CDR3. D genes are given only for firm matches. Where a row states a size, it is once, few, many or the class of an expanded clone; other rows omit it.

CDR3aa	CDR3nt	abundance	v_gene	d_gene	j_gene
CASSLPAGDGSLEQYF	TGTGCCAGCAGCTTGCCAGCCGGGGACGGTTCGCTCGAGCAGTACTTC	few	TRBV5-4	.	TRBJ2-7
CASSPLRGGGVPNNEQFF	TGTGCCAGCAGCCCTCTTAGGGGGGGTGGGGTCCCCAACAATGAGCAGTTCTTC	many	TRBV11-2	.	TRBJ2-1
CASSPREVQNTGELFF	TGTGCCAGCTCACCTCGGGAGGTCCAGAACACCGGGGAGCTGTTTTTT	few	TRBV18	TRBD2	TRBJ2-2
CASSLSTGLTPEAFF	TGTGCCAGCAGCTTATCTACAGGGTTAACGCCTGAAGCTTTCTTT	.	TRBV5-4	.	TRBJ1-1
CATSGWTSGNEQYF	TGTGCCACCAGCGGGTGGACTAGCGGGAACGAGCAGTACTTC	many	TRBV15	TRBD2	TRBJ2-7
CASSRNRGNSIGEQYF	TGTGCCAGCAGCCGAAACAGGGGGAACTCTATTGGCGAGCAGTACTTC	many	TRBV6-1	TRBD1	TRBJ2-7
CARGRGPNYGYTF	TGTGCCAGGGGCCGCGGGCCAAACTATGGCTACACCTTC	.	TRBV4-2	.	TRBJ1-2
CASSGPETGRYQPQHF	TGTGCCAGCAGCGGACCGGAGACAGGGCGTTATCAGCCCCAGCATTTT	few	TRBV7-2	TRBD1	TRBJ1-5
CASTLAGGSYEQYF	TGTGCCAGCACCCTGGCGGGAGGTTCCTACGAGCAGTACTTC	many	TRBV7-2	TRBD2	TRBJ2-7
CASSLAYSSYNEQFF	TGTGCCAGCAGCTTAGCCTATAGCTCCTACAATGAGCAGTTCTTC	.	TRBV7-6	.	TRBJ2-1
CASRLAGGKETQYF	TGTGCCAGCAGACTAGCGGGAGGGAAAGAGACCCAGTACTTC	once	TRBV11-2	TRBD2	TRBJ2-5
CASSPSGSSQEQYF	TGTGCCAGCAGCCCCAGCGGGAGTAGTCAAGAGCAGTACTTC	.	TRBV7-2	TRBD2	TRBJ2-7
CASSLAASGTYNEQFF	TGTGCCAGCAGCTTAGCGGCTAGCGGGACATACAATGAGCAGTTCTTC	many	TRBV7-2	TRBD2	TRBJ2-1
CASSPPGAGGTQYF	TGTGCTAGCAGCCCCCCGGGGGCTGGGGGGACCCAGTACTTC	.	TRBV7-7	.	TRBJ2-5
CASSPPDQGTFEQYF	TGTGCCAGCAGCCCCCCGGATCAGGGAACCTTCGAGCAGTACTTC	few	TRBV7-2	.	TRBJ2-7
CASSHAVGTDTQYF	TGTGCCAGCAGCCATGCGGTGGGTACAGATACGCAGTATTTT	many	TRBV3-1	.	TRBJ2-3
CASGTTSGTDTQYF	TGCGCCAGCGGTACGACTAGCGGTACAGATACGCAGTATTTT	.	TRBV5-1	TRBD2	TRBJ2-3
CSARSDTGTSGRVNYNEQFF	TGCAGTGCTAGATCTGATACCGGGACTAGCGGGAGGGTTAACTACAATGAGCAGTTCTTC	few	TRBV20-1	TRBD2	TRBJ2-1
CSARGVRTGVSNQPQHF	TGCAGTGCTAGGGGAGTAAGGACAGGGGTTAGCAATCAGCCCCAGCATTTT	.	TRBV20-1	TRBD1	TRBJ1-5
CSASGGREKLFF	TGCAGTGCTTCCGGGGGGCGGGAAAAACTGTTTTTT	few	TRBV20-1	.	TRBJ1-4
CASSLGLEPGTDTQYF	TGTGCCAGCAGCTTGGGACTAGAACCTGGCACAGATACGCAGTATTTT	many	TRBV7-9	TRBD2	TRBJ2-3
CASSLSTRLAGQLARDNNEQFF	TGCGCCAGCAGCTTAAGCACTCGACTAGCGGGACAATTAGCACGAGATAACAATGAGCAGTTCTTC	.	TRBV5-1	TRBD2	TRBJ2-1
CASSGEEGDNEQFF	TGTGCCAGCAGCGGCGAGGAGGGGGACAATGAGCAGTTCTTC	few	TRBV5-4	.	TRBJ2-1
CASSSQAANYGYTF	TGTGCCAGCAGCTCCCAAGCAGCTAACTATGGCTACACCTTC	.	TRBV7-2	.	TRBJ1-2
CAISESGIVGATGELFF	TGTGCCATCAGTGAGTCCGGGATAGTCGGTGCCACCGGGGAGCTGTTTTTT	few	TRBV10-3	.	TRBJ2-2
CASSLRDHTYEQYF	TGTGCCAGCAGCTTACGGGATCATACCTACGAGCAGTACTTC	few	TRBV7-9	.	TRBJ2-7
CASSLAPSGTYEQYF	TGTGCCAGCAGCTTAGCCCCTAGCGGGACCTACGAGCAGTACTTC	many	TRBV7-2	TRBD2	TRBJ2-7
CASSQDPGQPQHF	TGCGCCAGCAGCCAAGATCCAGGTCAGCCCCAGCATTTT	few	TRBV4-1	.	TRBJ1-5
CAISESGTEETQYF	TGTGCCATCAGTGAGTCGGGCACAGAAGAGACCCAGTACTTC	many	TRBV10-3	.	TRBJ2-5
CASSFEVGGNEQFF	TGTGCCAGCAGCTTTGAGGTAGGGGGAAATGAGCAGTTCTTC	many	TRBV5-5	.	TRBJ2-1
CSAPTVSVNEKLFF	TGCAGTGCCCCAACGGTTTCAGTTAATGAAAAACTGTTTTTT	few	TRBV20-1	.	TRBJ1-4
CASSLMRQGSGANVLTF	TGTGCCAGCAGTTTGATGCGACAGGGATCTGGGGCCAACGTCCTGACTTTC	many	TRBV28	TRBD1	TRBJ2-6
CASSLLAGGGGEQYF	TGTGCCAGCAGCCTCCTAGCGGGAGGCGGCGGCGAGCAGTACTTC	.	TRBV12-3/TRBV12-4	TRBD2	TRBJ2-7
CASKQTGGHEQFF	TGTGCCAGCAAGCAGACAGGTGGTCATGAGCAGTTCTTC	.	TRBV6-1	.	TRBJ2-1
CASRGQGAVYNTGELFF	TGTGCCAGCAGGGGCCAAGGGGCCGTATACAACACCGGGGAGCTGTTTTTT	many	TRBV2	.	TRBJ2-2
CASSLDPGHRYEQYF	TGTGCCAGTAGTTTGGACCCCGGTCACCGATACGAGCAGTACTTC	few	TRBV28	.	TRBJ2-7
CSARTPGSVGTGELFF	TGCAGTGCTAGAACACCGGGTAGTGTAGGCACCGGGGAGCTGTTTTTT	.	TRBV20-1	.	TRBJ2-2
CASSLPPGSSYEQYF	TGTGCCAGCAGTTTGCCTCCAGGGAGCTCCTACGAGCAGTACTTC	.	TRBV28	.	TRBJ2-7
CASSHVGGELFF	TGCGCCAGCAGCCACGTGGGCGGGGAGCTGTTTTTT	.	TRBV5-1	.	TRBJ2-2
CASSSQAGFSYEQYF	TGTGCCAGCAGCTCCCAAGCGGGCTTCTCCTACGAGCAGTACTTC	.	TRBV11-1	.	TRBJ2-7
CASSLWRSTDTQYF	TGCGCCAGCAGCTTGTGGAGGAGCACAGATACGCAGTATTTT	.	TRBV5-1	.	TRBJ2-3
CASSLGFTGELFF	TGTGCCAGCAGTTTAGGCTTCACCGGGGAGCTGTTTTTT	many	TRBV12-3/TRBV12-4	.	TRBJ2-2
CASSSAGGRGETQYF	TGCGCCAGCAGCTCCGCCGGCGGGAGAGGGGAGACCCAGTACTTC	many	TRBV4-3	TRBD2	TRBJ2-5
CASSHLPNEQYF	TGCGCCAGCAGCCACCTCCCGAACGAGCAGTACTTC	.	TRBV5-1	.	TRBJ2-7
CASSLWGENSNQPQHF	TGTGCCAGCAGTTTATGGGGGGAGAATAGCAATCAGCCCCAGCATTTT	many	TRBV12-3/TRBV12-4	.	TRBJ1-5
CASNPGTDYNEQFF	TGTGCCAGCAATCCCGGGACAGACTACAATGAGCAGTTCTTC	few	TRBV6-5	TRBD1	TRBJ2-1
CASSLGHLEENTGELFF	TGCGCCAGCAGCCTGGGACACCTAGAGGAAAACACCGGGGAGCTGTTTTTT	.	TRBV23-1	.	TRBJ2-2
CASSQTSGKYEQYF	TGTGCCAGCAGCCAGACTAGCGGGAAGTACGAGCAGTACTTC	few	TRBV7-2	TRBD2	TRBJ2-7
CASSATSGTVLLTQYF	TGTGCCAGCAGTGCGACTAGCGGGACTGTTCTTCTTACGCAGTATTTT	.	TRBV2	TRBD2	TRBJ2-3
CASSPSGRLRNEQFF	TGTGCCAGCAGCCCTAGCGGGAGGCTCCGCAATGAGCAGTTCTTC	.	TRBV3-1	TRBD2	TRBJ2-1
CASGRDFSTDTQYF	TGTGCCAGCGGCAGGGACTTCTCCACTGATACGCAGTATTTT	many	TRBV25-1	.	TRBJ2-3
CASGPTGSSYNSPLHF	TGTGCCAGCGGCCCCACAGGGAGCTCCTATAATTCACCCCTCCACTTT	.	TRBV27	.	TRBJ1-6
CSVEGGDSTDTQYF	TGCAGCGTTGAAGGAGGGGACAGCACAGATACGCAGTATTTT	many	TRBV29-1	.	TRBJ2-3
CASSPGTGPNEQFF	TGCGCCAGCAGTCCCGGGACAGGGCCCAATGAGCAGTTCTTC	many	TRBV5-1	TRBD1	TRBJ2-1
CASSTIGGNYNEQFF	TGTGCCAGTAGCACAATAGGGGGGAACTACAATGAGCAGTTCTTC	.	TRBV19	.	TRBJ2-1
CASSLDPGRGETQYF	TGTGCCAGCAGCTTGGACCCGGGAAGGGGAGAGACCCAGTACTTC	many	TRBV5-4	.	TRBJ2-5
CSFFDAGTPASYEQYF	TGCAGTTTCTTCGATGCGGGGACCCCAGCCTCCTACGAGCAGTACTTC	few	TRBV20-1	.	TRBJ2-7
CSALQGATYEQYF	TGCAGTGCTTTACAGGGCGCCACTTACGAGCAGTACTTC	.	TRBV20-1	.	TRBJ2-7
CASSLARGGSYEQYF	TGTGCCAGCAGCTTAGCCAGAGGCGGCTCCTACGAGCAGTACTTC	few	TRBV7-9	.	TRBJ2-7